What follows describes a single T cell receptor beta chain. The sample originates from a study of blood T cell repertoires in COVID-19. The CDR3 runs to 15 residues. V lost 4 bases and J 2 bases, leaving 15 bases between the germline ends. Germline V gives CDR1 MNHEY, CDR2 SMNVEV (reference sequence). Profiled with immunoSEQ multiplex PCR; TCRdb holds only in-frame clones, not every one. Among roughly 100,000 clones listed, roughly 84% were seen once. The sequence derives from a human donor in a cohort sampled during active or convalescent COVID-19. The rearrangement links TRBV27 to TRBJ2-7, with D tentatively TRBD2 (5 bases). The sample consisted of peripheral blood. CDR3 bases: TGTGCCAGCAGTTCTCAATCGGGATTAGCCTACGAGCAGTACTTC. This codes for CASSSQSGLAYEQYF.